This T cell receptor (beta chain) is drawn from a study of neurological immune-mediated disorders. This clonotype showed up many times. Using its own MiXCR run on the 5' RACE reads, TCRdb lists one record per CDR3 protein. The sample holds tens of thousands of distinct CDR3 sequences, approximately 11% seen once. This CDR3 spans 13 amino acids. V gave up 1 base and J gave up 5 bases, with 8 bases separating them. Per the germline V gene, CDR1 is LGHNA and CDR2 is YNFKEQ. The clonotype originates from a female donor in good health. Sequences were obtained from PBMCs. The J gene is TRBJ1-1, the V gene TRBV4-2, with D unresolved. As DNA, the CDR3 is TGTGCCAGCAGCCAAGTTTCTGGTACTGAAGCTTTCTTT. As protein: CASSQVSGTEAFF.